The T cell receptor beta chain described here comes from a study of cytomegalovirus exposure and HLA in healthy donors. Profiling relied on immunoSEQ multiplex PCR, and the TCRdb table lists in-frame clones only, not all of them. This sample has about 71,000 clones, with around 96% found just once. V lost 5 bases and J lost 0, with 10 bases in between. This CDR3 contains 15 residues. CDR1 is MRHNA, CDR2 SNTAGT, per germline. The source is a man younger than 30 in good health and CMV-seropositive. Sequenced: PBMCs. J is TRBJ2-2 and V is TRBV6-4; weak D call: TRBD1 (6 bases). The CDR3 loop is CASSIGTSNTGELFF. In nucleotides, the CDR3 is TGTGCCAGCAGTATAGGGACATCGAACACCGGGGAGCTGTTTTTT.